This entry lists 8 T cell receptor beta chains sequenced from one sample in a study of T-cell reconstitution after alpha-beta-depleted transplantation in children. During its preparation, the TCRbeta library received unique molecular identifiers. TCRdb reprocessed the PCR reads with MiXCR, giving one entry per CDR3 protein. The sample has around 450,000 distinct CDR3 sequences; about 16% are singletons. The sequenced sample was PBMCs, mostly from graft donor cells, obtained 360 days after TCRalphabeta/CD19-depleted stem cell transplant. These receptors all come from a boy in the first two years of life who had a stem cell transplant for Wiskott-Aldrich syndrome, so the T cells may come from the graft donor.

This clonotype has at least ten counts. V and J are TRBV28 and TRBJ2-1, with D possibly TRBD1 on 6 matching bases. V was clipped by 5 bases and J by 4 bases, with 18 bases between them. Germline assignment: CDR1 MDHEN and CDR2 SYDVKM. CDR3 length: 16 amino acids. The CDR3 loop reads CASSNPGAERYNEQFF. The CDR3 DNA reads TGTGCCAGCAGTAACCCAGGGGCCGAACGTTACAATGAGCAGTTCTTC.

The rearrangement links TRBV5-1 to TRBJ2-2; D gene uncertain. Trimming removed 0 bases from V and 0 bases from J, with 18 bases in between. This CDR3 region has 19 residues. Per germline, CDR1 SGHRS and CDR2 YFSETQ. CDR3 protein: CASSLVPSTYFANTGELFF. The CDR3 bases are TGCGCCAGCAGCTTGGTGCCCAGCACCTACTTCGCGAACACCGGGGAGCTGTTTTTT. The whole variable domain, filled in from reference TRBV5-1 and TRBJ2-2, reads KAGVTQTPRYLIKTRGQQVTLSCSPISGHRSVSWYQQTPGQGLQFLFEYFSETQRNKGNFPGRFSGRQFSNSRSEMNVSTLELGDSALYLCASSLVPSTYFANTGELFFGEGSRLTVL.

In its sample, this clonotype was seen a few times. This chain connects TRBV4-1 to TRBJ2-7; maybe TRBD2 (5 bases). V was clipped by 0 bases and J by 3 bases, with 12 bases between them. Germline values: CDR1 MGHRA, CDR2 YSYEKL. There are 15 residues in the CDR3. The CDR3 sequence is CASSQEGWEHYEQYF. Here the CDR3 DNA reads TGCGCCAGCAGCCAAGAGGGGTGGGAGCACTACGAGCAGTACTTC.

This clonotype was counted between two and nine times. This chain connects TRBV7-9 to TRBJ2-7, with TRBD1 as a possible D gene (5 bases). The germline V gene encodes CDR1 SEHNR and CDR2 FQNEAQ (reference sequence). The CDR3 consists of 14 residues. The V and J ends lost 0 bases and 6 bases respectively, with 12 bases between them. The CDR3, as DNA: TGTGCCAGCAGCTTAGCGGGTAGGACATTCGAGCAGTACTTC. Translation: CASSLAGRTFEQYF.

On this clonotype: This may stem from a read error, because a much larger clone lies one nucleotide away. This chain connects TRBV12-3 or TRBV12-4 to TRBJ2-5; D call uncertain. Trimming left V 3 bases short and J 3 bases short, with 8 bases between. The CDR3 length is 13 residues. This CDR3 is CASSFFGEETQYF. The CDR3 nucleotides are TGTGCCAGCAGTTTTTTTGGGGAAGAGACCCAGTACTTC.

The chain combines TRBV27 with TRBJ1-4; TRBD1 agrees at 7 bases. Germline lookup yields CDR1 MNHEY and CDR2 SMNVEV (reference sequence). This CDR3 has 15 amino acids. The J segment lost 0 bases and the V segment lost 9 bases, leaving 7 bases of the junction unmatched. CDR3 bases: TGTGCCAGGATAATACAGGGGACAACTAATGAAAAACTGTTTTTT. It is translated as CARIIQGTTNEKLFF.

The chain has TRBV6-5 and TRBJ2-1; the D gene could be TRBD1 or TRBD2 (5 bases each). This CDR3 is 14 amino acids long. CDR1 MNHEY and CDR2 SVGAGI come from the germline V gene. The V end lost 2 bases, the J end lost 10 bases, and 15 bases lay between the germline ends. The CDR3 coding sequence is TGTGCCAGCAGTTACCTCCTAGCAAGGGGCGAGCAGTTCTTC. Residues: CASSYLLARGEQFF.

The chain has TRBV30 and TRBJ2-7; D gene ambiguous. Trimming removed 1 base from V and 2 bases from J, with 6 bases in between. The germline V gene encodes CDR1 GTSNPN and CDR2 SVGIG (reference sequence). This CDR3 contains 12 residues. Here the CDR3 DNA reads TGTGCCTGGAGTGCCGGACCCTACGAGCAGTACTTC. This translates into CAWSAGPYEQYF.